These T cell receptor beta chains were read from a single sample in a study of T-cell memory formation after mild COVID-19. MiXCR, run by TCRdb on the 5' RACE reads, gives a single entry per CDR3 protein. The sample shows approximately 440,000 distinct CDR3 sequences, around 20% of them seen only once. What was sequenced was PBMCs or a T cell subset sorted from them (not recorded which). These receptors originate from an adult woman who had mild COVID-19 (a few samples of this study predate the infection). Cell type and time point are not known. Both conserved end residues are part of each CDR3. A D gene is named only where the DNA matches it firmly. Clone size, where shown, is once, few, many, or a class for clones that have expanded.

J gene | clone size | V gene | CDR3 length | D gene | CDR3 DNA | CDR3 protein
TRBJ1-2 | - | TRBV5-5 | 16 | - | TGTGCCAGCAGCTTGACTGATTCTCCTGTTAACTATGGCTACACCTTC | CASSLTDSPVNYGYTF
TRBJ2-1 | - | TRBV12-5 | 15 | TRBD2 | TGTGCTAGTGGGTCCTCCCTAGCGGGAAAGAATGAGCAGTTCTTC | CASGSSLAGKNEQFF
TRBJ2-1 | many | TRBV20-1 | 15 | - | TGCAGTGCTAGCGATCAAAGGACGGACTACAATGAGCAGTTCTTC | CSASDQRTDYNEQFF
TRBJ2-1 | - | TRBV19 | 13 | - | TGTGCCAGTAGTATAGCCGGTTACAATGAGCAGTTCTTC | CASSIAGYNEQFF
TRBJ2-4 | few | TRBV14 | 20 | TRBD1 | TGTGCCAGCAGCCAAAGGGGGGACAGGGGGTTTTCTCAGGCCAAAAACATTCAGTACTTC | CASSQRGDRGFSQAKNIQYF
TRBJ2-3 | - | TRBV11-2 | 15 | - | TGTGCCAGCAGCTTCCGGGTAGGGTTCACAGATACGCAGTATTTT | CASSFRVGFTDTQYF
TRBJ2-7 | few | TRBV6-2/TRBV6-3 | 14 | - | TGTGCCATCGCAAGACCGGGACAAAGATACGAGCAGTACTTC | CAIARPGQRYEQYF
TRBJ2-1 | few | TRBV12-3/TRBV12-4 | 15 | TRBD1 | TGTGCCAGCAGTGGGGTCCAGGGGGCGCGAAATGAGCAGTTCTTC | CASSGVQGARNEQFF
TRBJ2-3 | many | TRBV7-2 | 16 | - | TGTGCCAGCAGCCCAATTCAGGGGTATAGCACAGATACGCAGTATTTT | CASSPIQGYSTDTQYF
TRBJ2-3 | - | TRBV18 | 14 | TRBD2 | TGTGCCAGCTACTGGGGACTAGCGGGAGATACGCAGTATTTT | CASYWGLAGDTQYF
TRBJ2-5 | - | TRBV11-2 | 14 | TRBD1 | TGTGCCAGCAGCTTAGTCAGGGGGAAAGAGACCCAGTACTTC | CASSLVRGKETQYF
TRBJ2-2 | - | TRBV4-1 | 14 | - | TGCGCCAGCAGCCAAGTCGCTAGCACCGGGGAGCTGTTTTTT | CASSQVASTGELFF
TRBJ2-7 | few | TRBV29-1 | 13 | TRBD1 | TGCAGCGTCTTGGACAGGGAGTCCTACGAGCAGTACTTC | CSVLDRESYEQYF
TRBJ1-2 | - | TRBV21-1 | 17 | - | TGTGCCAGCAGCAAAGCGCCAGGAGGACAGATCAACTATGGCTACACCTTC | CASSKAPGGQINYGYTF
TRBJ2-1 | - | TRBV5-1 | 12 | - | TGCGCCAGCAGCTTAAACAGGGATGAGCAGTTCTTC | CASSLNRDEQFF
TRBJ2-2 | - | TRBV12-3/TRBV12-4 | 17 | - | TGTGCCAGCAGCCAAGACCTGGAGACAGCGAACACCGGGGAGCTGTTTTTT | CASSQDLETANTGELFF
TRBJ2-1 | - | TRBV4-1 | 19 | TRBD2 | TGCGCCAGCAGCCACCCCGGGGGGACTAGCGGGAGGGCCGGGAATGAGCAGTTCTTC | CASSHPGGTSGRAGNEQFF
TRBJ2-3 | - | TRBV20-1 | 11 | - | TGCAGTGCTGGAGTTACAGATACGCAGTATTTT | CSAGVTDTQYF
TRBJ2-5 | - | TRBV5-1 | 15 | - | TGCGCCAGCAGCACCGAGAGATCCTTCCAAGAGACCCAGTACTTC | CASSTERSFQETQYF
TRBJ2-2 | few | TRBV7-2 | 14 | TRBD1 | TGTGCCAGCAGGGACAGGGCGAACACCGGGGAGCTGTTTTTT | CASRDRANTGELFF
TRBJ2-1 | few | TRBV7-2 | 13 | - | TGTGCCAGCAGTGGGGCCGCCTACAATGAGCAGTTCTTC | CASSGAAYNEQFF
TRBJ1-6 | - | TRBV5-1 | 15 | - | TGCGCCAGCAGCTTGGAAGGGGCGTCAAATTCACCCCTCCACTTT | CASSLEGASNSPLHF
TRBJ1-6 | - | TRBV5-5 | 16 | - | TGTGCCAGCAGCTGGGGTGGGGGTTTCTATAATTCACCCCTCCACTTT | CASSWGGGFYNSPLHF
TRBJ1-1 | few | TRBV7-2 | 18 | - | TGTGCCAGCAGCTCACCTACCCGACTGCGGAGGGTGAACACTGAAGCTTTCTTT | CASSSPTRLRRVNTEAFF
TRBJ2-6 | - | TRBV29-1 | 12 | - | TGCAGCGTTGCTTCCGGGGCCAACGTCCTGACTTTC | CSVASGANVLTF
TRBJ2-1 | - | TRBV24-1 | 16 | - | TGTGCCACCAGTGACCACGAAGGGACGGGATACAATGAGCAGTTCTTC | CATSDHEGTGYNEQFF
TRBJ1-4 | - | TRBV7-9 | 17 | - | TGTGCCAGCAGCTTAGGGTCCCGGTTGGTTGCTAATGAAAAACTGTTTTTT | CASSLGSRLVANEKLFF
TRBJ1-1 | - | TRBV7-8 | 14 | - | TGTGCCAGCAGCTTAGGATTTGGGGATGGTGAAGCTTTCTTT | CASSLGFGDGEAFF
TRBJ1-6 | few | TRBV27 | 15 | - | TGTGCCAGCAGTTACCAAGGACGGGCGGATTCACCCCTCCACTTT | CASSYQGRADSPLHF
TRBJ2-2 | - | TRBV7-6 | 17 | TRBD2 | TGTGCCAGCAGCCCAGGGACTAGCGGGAGTAGTACCGGGGAGCTGTTTTTT | CASSPGTSGSSTGELFF
TRBJ2-4 | - | TRBV5-6 | 15 | TRBD2 | TGTGCCAGCAGCTTAACGGCAGGGACTAGGGACATTCAGTACTTC | CASSLTAGTRDIQYF
TRBJ2-7 | - | TRBV27 | 21 | TRBD1 | TGTGCCAGCAGTACATTACTTCACCAGGGACAGAGATTGGAGAGATCCTACGAGCAGTACTTC | CASSTLLHQGQRLERSYEQYF
TRBJ2-7 | - | TRBV5-5 | 15 | - | TGTGCCAGCAGCTGGTCGGATTTTACGGCCTACGAGCAGTACTTC | CASSWSDFTAYEQYF
TRBJ1-2 | few | TRBV5-1 | 14 | - | TGCGCCAGCAGCTTGGCCGCAGTGGCCTATGGCTACACCTTC | CASSLAAVAYGYTF
TRBJ1-1 | - | TRBV5-4 | 13 | - | TGTGCCAGCAGCGGGGGGACTGGAACTGAAGCTTTCTTT | CASSGGTGTEAFF
TRBJ2-1 | - | TRBV14 | 16 | - | TGTGCCAGCAGCCAACGGGGGCAGTCCGCCACCAATGAGCAGTTCTTC | CASSQRGQSATNEQFF
TRBJ1-5 | - | TRBV6-2/TRBV6-3 | 16 | - | TGTGCCAGCCCTAACCCGTCCCGAGTTTGCGATCAGCCCCAGCATTTT | CASPNPSRVCDQPQHF
TRBJ1-5 | - | TRBV12-3/TRBV12-4 | 14 | - | TGTGCCAGCACCCTAGGAGGACCTAATCAGCCCCAGCATTTT | CASTLGGPNQPQHF
TRBJ1-1 | many | TRBV6-1 | 16 | - | TGTGCCAGCGGTGGGTTTCGGGAGGCTGAGAACACTGAAGCTTTCTTT | CASGGFREAENTEAFF
TRBJ1-1 | - | TRBV4-1 | 16 | - | TGCGCCAGCAGCCAAGATGCAGGGAAAGTTAACACTGAAGCTTTCTTT | CASSQDAGKVNTEAFF
TRBJ2-2 | few | TRBV2 | 15 | - | TGTGCCAGCACCGACAAGGGGCTGGTCACCGGGGAGCTGTTTTTT | CASTDKGLVTGELFF
TRBJ2-7 | many | TRBV7-8 | 14 | TRBD1 | TGTGCCAGCAGCACCGGGACAGGGGTCTACGAGCAGTACTTC | CASSTGTGVYEQYF
TRBJ2-5 | few | TRBV13 | 13 | TRBD1 | TGTGCCAGCAGCATTGGGACAGAAGAGACCCAGTACTTC | CASSIGTEETQYF
TRBJ1-2 | many | TRBV27 | 15 | TRBD1 | TGTGCCAGCGCCGCAGCCGGGACAGGGACTTATGTCTACACCTTC | CASAAAGTGTYVYTF
TRBJ1-3 | many | TRBV5-1 | 13 | - | TGCGCCAGCAGCCTGCAGTCTGGAAACACCATATATTTT | CASSLQSGNTIYF
TRBJ1-5 | - | TRBV12-3/TRBV12-4 | 15 | TRBD1 | TGTGCCAGCAGTCGGCATACAGGGGGCCCTCAGCCCCAGCATTTT | CASSRHTGGPQPQHF
TRBJ2-7 | few | TRBV6-2/TRBV6-3 | 13 | - | TGTGCCAGCACTCCGCCGGGCGCCTACGAGCAGTACTTC | CASTPPGAYEQYF
TRBJ2-1 | many | TRBV6-2/TRBV6-3 | 12 | - | TGTGCCAGCAAACCGGCCAACACTGAGCAGTTCTTC | CASKPANTEQFF
TRBJ1-2 | - | TRBV12-3/TRBV12-4 | 15 | - | TGTGCCAGCAGTTTTGGGCCCTACTCCAACTATGGCTACACCTTC | CASSFGPYSNYGYTF
TRBJ2-4 | - | TRBV19 | 16 | - | TGTGCCAGTAGCAAGGAAAGGGCCACATCCTTCGGTATTCAGTACTTC | CASSKERATSFGIQYF
TRBJ2-1 | few | TRBV24-1 | 15 | - | TGTGCCACCAGTACTCCTACAGACTCTTACAATGAGCAGTTCTTC | CATSTPTDSYNEQFF
TRBJ2-1 | - | TRBV14 | 16 | - | TGTGCCAGCAGCCAATTTACCAGGGTCATCGGCAATGAGCAGTTCTTC | CASSQFTRVIGNEQFF
TRBJ2-7 | few | TRBV7-9 | 14 | - | TGTGCCAGCAGCCCCCGGTTTTTCTCCTACGAGCAGTACTTC | CASSPRFFSYEQYF
TRBJ1-5 | few | TRBV20-1 | 14 | - | TGCAGTGCTAGAGATCAAGGGGGAAGACAGCCCCAGCATTTT | CSARDQGGRQPQHF
TRBJ2-2 | - | TRBV11-2 | 15 | - | TGTGCCAGCAGCTTAGCACTGTCGAACACCGGGGAGCTGTTTTTT | CASSLALSNTGELFF
TRBJ2-3 | - | TRBV18 | 14 | TRBD2 | TGTGCCAGCTCACCCCCGGGCCCGGGGGGGGCGTGGTATTTT | CASSPPGPGGAWYF
TRBJ1-1 | - | TRBV11-2 | 13 | - | TGTGCCAGCACCTCGGGCCTGGCCGCTGAAGCTTTCTTT | CASTSGLAAEAFF